The source of this T cell receptor (beta chain) is a study of blood T cells in healthy people across ages. Germline-derived CDR1 and CDR2 are LNHNV and YYDKDF (reference sequence). There are 15 residues in the CDR3. V lost 3 bases, J lost 8 bases, and 9 bases stayed unmatched. A second PCR, run for about 6 to 11 cycles, used a sample-barcoded 5' primer plus a J-beta primer mix. Each cDNA molecule, via a template-switch adaptor with 12 random nucleotides, was tagged. TCRdb reprocessed the 5' RACE reads via MiXCR and lists one record per CDR3 protein. The table records about 1,600,000 distinct CDR3 sequences, about 40% of them present only once. Donors gave roughly 9.1 milliliters of peripheral blood apiece.

The sequencing input was blood. This clonotype originated in a woman aged 18-30 years in good health. The V and J genes are TRBV15 and TRBJ1-4; 7 bases match TRBD1. The CDR3 coding sequence is TGTGCCACCAGCAGCACCACAGGGGTACGAGAAAAACTGTTTTTT. It codes for CATSSTTGVREKLFF.